The 18 T cell receptor beta chains given below trace back to one sample, sequenced in a study of blood T cells in healthy people across ages. The authors ran a second PCR of about 6 to 11 cycles using a sample-barcoded 5' primer and a J-beta primer mix. TCRdb analysed the 5' RACE reads with MiXCR anew, one entry per CDR3 protein. The sample has 580,000 or so distinct CDR3 sequences; roughly 48% are singletons. The sample was blood. The source of these receptors is a man aged 80 or over in good health.

This chain uses TRBV9 with TRBJ1-5, with D unresolved. The CDR3 loop spans 13 amino acids. V lost 0 bases, J lost 9 bases, and 10 bases lay in between. Germline V gene data show CDR1 as SGDLS and CDR2 as YYNGEE. The CDR3 region has the DNA TGTGCCAGCAGCGTAGGATTGGACCGGCCCCAGCATTTT. Translating it yields CASSVGLDRPQHF.

V is TRBV18 and J is TRBJ2-1; D is uncertain. Germline CDR1 KGHSH, CDR2 LQKENI. This CDR3 is built from 15 residues. V lost 3 bases, J lost 10 bases, and 19 bases lay in between. The CDR3 DNA follows: TGTGCCAGCTCACCCCAAGAGGTAGCCGGGTACGAGCAGTTCTTC. Translation: CASSPQEVAGYEQFF.

The V gene is TRBV6-6, the J gene TRBJ2-7; either TRBD1 or TRBD2 may supply D (5 bases each). The germline gives CDR1 MNHNY, CDR2 SVGAGI (reference sequence). The germline V and J ends were trimmed by 5 bases and 2 bases, with 10 bases remaining between them. This CDR3 contains 13 residues. CDR3 bases: TGTGCCAGCAGTCGGGACGTCACCTACGAGCAGTACTTC. Translation: CASSRDVTYEQYF.

The gene calls are TRBV13 and TRBJ2-1, with 9 nucleotides matching TRBD1. The V and J ends lost 4 bases and 4 bases, in that order; junction bases with no gene match: 8. Germline CDR1 is PRHDT and CDR2 is FYEKMQ (reference sequence). CDR3 size: 16 residues. The CDR3 loop reads CASSYSGTGRYNEQFF. CDR3 nucleotides: TGTGCCAGCAGCTATTCCGGGACAGGGAGGTACAATGAGCAGTTCTTC. The variable domain in full, completed from reference TRBV13 and TRBJ2-1, reads AAGVIQSPRHLIKEKRETATLKCYPIPRHDTVYWYQQGPGQDPQFLISFYEKMQSDKGSIPDRFSAQQFSDYHSELNMSSLELGDSALYFCASSYSGTGRYNEQFFGPGTRLTVL.

On this clonotype: The final CDR3 position lacks the conserved phenylalanine or tryptophan, pointing to a likely read error. The chain carries TRBV15 and TRBJ2-1; a possible D gene is TRBD2 (6 bases). Germline lookup yields CDR1 LNHNV and CDR2 YYDKDF (reference sequence). The CDR3 runs 15 residues. V lost 5 bases and J lost 4, with 15 bases in between. The CDR3 coding sequence is TGTGCCACCAGCCCCGGGGACTCCCAGTACAATGAGCAGTTCTCC. This gives the protein CATSPGDSQYNEQFS.

This clonotype was picked up one time. The V gene is TRBV7-2, the J gene TRBJ2-7, with 7 bases aligning to TRBD2. The CDR3 runs 16 residues. Germline CDR1 is SGHTA and CDR2 is FQGNSA. The V gene end was trimmed by 2 bases and the J gene end by 0 bases; junction bases not matched to a gene: 7. CDR3 protein: CASSLSVGLTSYEQYF. The CDR3 nucleotides read TGTGCCAGCAGCTTATCTGTGGGACTAACCTCCTACGAGCAGTACTTC. Looking up the rest from reference TRBV7-2 and TRBJ2-7 gives the full variable domain: GAGVSQSPSNKVTEKGKDVELRCDPISGHTALYWYRQSLGQGLEFLIYFQGNSAPDKSGLPSDRFSAERTGGSVSTLTIQRTQQEDSAVYLCASSLSVGLTSYEQYFGPGTRLTVT.

This clonotype was recorded at least ten times. V gene TRBV6-5 combines with J gene TRBJ2-1; 8 nucleotides match TRBD1. This CDR3 has 13 amino acids. Germline trimming cut 4 bases from V and 6 bases from J; bases unmatched to any gene: 2. Per the germline V gene, CDR1 is MNHEY and CDR2 is SVGAGI. Here the CDR3 DNA reads TGTGCCAGCAGTTCGACAGGGGTCAATGAGCAGTTCTTC. It is translated as CASSSTGVNEQFF.

This clonotype was picked up a small number of times. The chain couples TRBV7-9 to TRBJ1-1, with D unresolved. CDR1 SEHNR and CDR2 FQNEAQ come from the germline V gene (reference sequence). The CDR3 is 14 residues long. Trimming cost V 1 base and J 1 base, with 7 bases left between them. CDR3 loop: CASSLVVSNTEAFF. The CDR3 bases are TGTGCCAGCAGCTTAGTGGTGTCGAACACTGAAGCTTTCTTT.

This clonotype was seen only a few times. The chain is built from TRBV7-2 and TRBJ2-3; 7 nucleotides line up with TRBD2. Trimming took 6 bases from V and 6 from J; bases not matched to a gene: 12. The CDR3 has 15 amino acids. Germline V gene sequence: CDR1 SGHTA, CDR2 FQGNSA. CDR3 sequence (DNA): TGTGCCAGCAGTTCCGCGGGGGAAGGCGCCGATACGCAGTATTTT. This encodes CASSSAGEGADTQYF. The complete variable domain, with remaining parts taken from reference TRBV7-2 and TRBJ2-3, reads GAGVSQSPSNKVTEKGKDVELRCDPISGHTALYWYRQSLGQGLEFLIYFQGNSAPDKSGLPSDRFSAERTGGSVSTLTIQRTQQEDSAVYLCASSSAGEGADTQYFGPGTRLTVL.

This clonotype came up once. The chain has TRBV30 and TRBJ2-1, with D possibly TRBD1 on 6 matching bases. CDR3 length: 13 amino acids. V lost 1 base and J lost 6, with 10 bases in between. From germline, CDR1 is GTSNPN and CDR2 SVGIG (reference sequence). The CDR3 spells CAWSAGTTNEQFF. CDR3 DNA sequence: TGTGCCTGGAGTGCCGGGACAACCAATGAGCAGTTCTTC.

In its sample, this clonotype was seen once. The chain combines TRBV21-1 with TRBJ2-1; the table calls TRBD1, which could not be checked here. The J call is in doubt because the DNA end fits TRBJ2-7 better. TRBV21-1 is a pseudogene. The CDR3 contains 16 residues. CDR3 nucleotides: TGTGCCAGCAGCAAAAAAGCCGGGACAGGGGGTAAGGAGCAGTACTTC. It is translated as CASSKKAGTGGKEQYF.

Turning to this clonotype: This sequence may be a read error, since a much larger clone differs from it by one base. The rearrangement uses TRBV6-5 and TRBJ2-3, with TRBD2 matching 9 bases. CDR1 and CDR2 from the germline V gene are MNHEY and SVGAGI. The CDR3 totals 16 residues. CDR3 nucleotides: TGTGCCGGCAGTTACGGTAGCGGGAGAATGTCAGATACGCAGTATTTT. Translated: CAGSYGSGRMSDTQYF.

This chain connects TRBV3-1 to TRBJ2-4; 9 nucleotides line up with TRBD2. The V and J ends lost 0 bases and 1 base, in that order; junction bases with no gene match: 10. The germline CDR1 and CDR2 sequences are LGHDT and YNNKEL (reference sequence). The CDR3 has 19 residues. The CDR3 protein is CASSQDVVRLAGAKNIQYF. The CDR3 DNA reads as TGTGCCAGCAGCCAAGATGTCGTTAGGCTAGCGGGGGCCAAAAACATTCAGTACTTC. The variable domain in full, with the rest retrieved from reference TRBV3-1 and TRBJ2-4, is DTAVSQTPKYLVTQMGNDKSIKCEQNLGHDTMYWYKQDSKKFLKIMFSYNNKELIINETVPNRFSPKSPDKAHLNLHINSLELGDSAVYFCASSQDVVRLAGAKNIQYFGAGTRLSVL.

The chain recombines TRBV7-9 with TRBJ1-4; possible D gene TRBD1, 5 bases. CDR3 length: 14 amino acids. The V gene's germline CDR1 is SEHNR and CDR2 FQNEAQ (reference sequence). The V end was cut by 0 bases, the J end by 12 bases, with 14 bases between. In DNA form, the CDR3 reads TGTGCCAGCAGCTTAGCTCCGGGGAAAGGGGAACTGTTTTTT. Its translation: CASSLAPGKGELFF.

The rearrangement joins TRBV4-2 to TRBJ2-1; 13 nucleotides align to TRBD2. The CDR3 loop spans 14 amino acids. Trimming cost V 6 bases and J 8 bases; bases outside gene matches: 4. CDR1 and CDR2 from the germline V gene are LGHNA and YNFKEQ. The CDR3 region is CASRLAGGPDEQFF. The DNA of the CDR3 is TGTGCCAGCAGACTAGCGGGAGGGCCAGATGAGCAGTTCTTC.

The V call is TRBV12-3 or TRBV12-4, the J call TRBJ1-2; perhaps TRBD1 as D (6 bases). V was pared by 6 bases and J by 5 bases, with 19 bases between. The CDR3 extends over 15 amino acids. CDR3: CASSQFLGGSYGYTF. The CDR3 bases are TGTGCCAGCAGCCAATTTCTAGGGGGTTCTTATGGCTACACCTTC.

This clonotype was seen more than once but under ten times. V gene TRBV20-1 combines with J gene TRBJ2-7; TRBD2 is a possible D gene (6 bases). The germline CDR1 and CDR2 sequences are DFQATT and SNEGSKA (reference sequence). The CDR3 runs 14 residues. V shed 0 bases and J shed 5 bases, with 14 bases lying between them. CDR3 residues: CSARDARAGHEQYF. In nucleotides, the CDR3 is TGCAGTGCTAGAGATGCCCGCGCGGGACACGAGCAGTACTTC.

This chain joins TRBV29-1 and TRBJ1-2, with a possible D match to TRBD1 (5 bases). Germline CDR1 and CDR2: SQVTM and ANQGSEA. The ends were cut back, 3 bases at V and 8 bases at J, with 16 bases in the middle. This CDR3 spans 13 amino acids. CDR3 bases: TGCAGCGTTGACGAGGTCGGGGCGGGAGGCTACACCTTC. This gives the protein CSVDEVGAGGYTF.